The clone carrying this T cell receptor (beta chain) was counted ten times or more. Researchers made TCR beta libraries by using iRepertoire HTBI primers and running Arm-PCR on CDR3 regions. TCRdb re-analysed the multiplex PCR reads in MiXCR, keeping a single row per CDR3 protein. The sample has 500,000 to 700,000 distinct CDR3 sequences, 25% to 35% seen once. This entry belongs to a study of regulatory T cells in long-lasting Graves disease. V was clipped by 6 bases and J by 6 bases, with 14 bases between them. Germline assignment: CDR1 DFQATT and CDR2 SNEGSKA (reference sequence). The CDR3 is made up of 12 amino acids. Time point meaning: persistent/refractory GD, antithyroid drugs over 5 years with positive TRAb. RNA from PBMCs was the source of the TCR library. With EDTA tubes as the receptacles, around 10 milliliters of peripheral blood were drawn.

The sequencing here drew on peripheral blood mononuclear cells (PBMCs), taken when the disease was refractory, from a patient treated with antithyroid drugs. The receptor was isolated from a female donor with Graves disease. V and J are TRBV20-1 and TRBJ1-1; D is perhaps TRBD1 (5 bases). CDR3 nucleotides: TGCAGTGCCGTAGTTGGGGCGGCTGAAGCTTTCTTT. It yields the protein CSAVVGAAEAFF.